This entry lists 15 T cell receptor beta chains sequenced from one sample in a study of vaccination effects on CD4 cells after COVID-19 (dated by TCRdb to between 2020 and 2023). Library preparation used the immunoSEQ multiplex PCR assay. TCRdb took over this immuneACCESS table, retaining in-frame rearrangements with V and J assigned. Such tables are incomplete; in checked studies, under half of the missing clones stem from an unresolved V gene, and the remainder is unexplained. Here the sample has around 71,000 clones; 65% to 85% occur a single time. The ten largest clones add up to less than 5% of the sample. Their cognate antigens are unknown. To identify antigen-specific CD4+ T cell clonotypes by their expansion, the ViraFEST assay first stimulated PBMC with viral peptide pools and then applied TCR sequencing. After less than 13 days of culture, CD4+ T cells were isolated with the EasySep CD4+ T cell isolation kit. Healthy vaccine recipients had no prior SARS-CoV-2 infection, confirmed by negative nucleocapsid antibodies before and after vaccination.

The specimen was CD4+ T cells from PBMCs cultured with HCoV-OC43 spike peptides, collected before COVID-19 vaccination. Reading the label with the study, this specimen's cell subset or site is: HCoV-OC43 spike overlapping peptide pool stimulation. All receptors come from a human donor who received a COVID-19 vaccine.

This chain connects TRBV28 to TRBJ2-6; a weak D match, TRBD2 (5 bases). Trimming pared 4 bases from V and 0 bases from J, leaving 16 bases between. CDR3 size: 18 residues. The germline gives CDR1 MDHEN, CDR2 SYDVKM. CDR3 nucleotides: TGTGCCAGCAGTTCCCCCCCAGGCGGGCGCTCTGGGGCCAACGTCCTGACTTTC. It yields the protein CASSSPPGGRSGANVLTF. The full variable domain, rest sourced from reference TRBV28 and TRBJ2-6, is DVKVTQSSRYLVKRTGEKVFLECVQDMDHENMFWYRQDPGLGLRLIYFSYDVKMKEKGDIPEGYSVSREKKERFSLILESASTNQTSMYLCASSSPPGGRSGANVLTFGAGSRLTVL.

This clone has more than one count but fewer than ten. This sequence joins TRBV19 and TRBJ1-1, with TRBD1 identical over 8 bases. This CDR3 spans 16 amino acids. J gave up 4 bases and V 5 bases, and 12 bases lay outside the gene matches. In germline, CDR1 is LNHDA, CDR2 SQIVND (reference sequence). This chain's CDR3 is CASSAHGQGSATEAFF. CDR3 bases: TGTGCCAGTAGTGCGCATGGACAGGGATCCGCCACTGAAGCTTTCTTT.

This clone was counted a few times. J is TRBJ1-2 and V is TRBV28, with D maybe TRBD1 (6 bases). This CDR3 has 14 amino acids. Trimming cost V 5 bases and J 4 bases, with 14 bases left between them. Germline CDR1 MDHEN, CDR2 SYDVKM. The CDR3 sequence: CASSIHREGYGYTF. Written as DNA, the CDR3 is TGTGCCAGCAGTATCCACAGGGAGGGCTATGGCTACACCTTC.

V usage is TRBV7-8 and J usage is TRBJ1-3; tentatively, D is TRBD1 (6 bases). Germline assignment: CDR1 SGHVS and CDR2 FQNEAQ. The CDR3 sequence is 16 residues long. V lost 6 bases and J 2 bases, leaving 17 bases between the germline ends. CDR3 in amino acids: CASSIDRPSAGNTIYF. Here the CDR3 DNA reads TGTGCCAGCAGTATAGACAGGCCCTCGGCTGGAAACACCATATATTTT. The full variable domain, in which reference TRBV7-8 and TRBJ1-3 provide the parts outside the CDR3, is GAGVSQSPRYKVAKRGQDVALRCDPISGHVSLFWYQQALGQGPEFLTYFQNEAQLDKSGLPSDRFFAERPEGSVSTLKIQRTQQEDSAVYLCASSIDRPSAGNTIYFGEGSWLTVV.

This clone was picked up a small number of times. The rearrangement links TRBV24-1 to TRBJ2-5; D uncertain. Looked up from germline, CDR1 is KGHDR and CDR2 is SFDVKD. The CDR3 spans 15 residues. Trimming cost V 4 bases and J 2 bases, with 13 bases left between them. The CDR3 nucleotides read TGTGCCACCAGTGACGCGACAAGGGTACAAGAGACCCAGTACTTC. This sequence encodes CATSDATRVQETQYF.

The chain employs TRBV5-1 and TRBJ1-1; 10 bases map to TRBD1. Trimming cost V 1 base and J 4 bases; bases outside gene matches: 7. Germline CDR1 and CDR2: SGHRS and YFSETQ. The CDR3 loop spans 16 amino acids. CDR3 DNA sequence: TGCGCCAGCAGCTTGTGGGACAGGGGCGAGGGCACTGAAGCTTTCTTT. Its translation: CASSLWDRGEGTEAFF.

This chain links TRBV14 with TRBJ1-2; D is possibly TRBD1 (5 bases). The germline gives CDR1 SGHDN, CDR2 FVKESK. Trimming shortened V by 4 bases and J by 3 bases, and 9 bases separated the two germline ends. This CDR3 is built from 13 residues. CDR3 sequence: CASSPDTDYGYTF. CDR3 sequence (DNA): TGTGCCAGCAGCCCGGACACAGACTATGGCTACACCTTC.

The V and J genes are TRBV24-1 and TRBJ2-1; 7 bases fit TRBD2. With 5 bases clipped from V and 4 bases from J, the junction kept 7 bases outside the gene matches. Germline V gene sequence: CDR1 KGHDR, CDR2 SFDVKD. The CDR3 sequence is 15 residues long. CDR3 coding DNA: TGTGCCACCAGTGTTGGGGGGGTGAAATACAATGAGCAGTTCTTC. Protein: CATSVGGVKYNEQFF.

V usage is TRBV18 and J usage is TRBJ1-5; the D is unclear. Trimming pared 3 bases from V and 5 bases from J, leaving 11 bases between. Germline CDR1 is KGHSH and CDR2 is LQKENI. The CDR3 contains 14 residues. Written as DNA, the CDR3 is TGTGCCAGCTCACCCCCGTCTGGGGATCAGCCCCAGCATTTT. Translated: CASSPPSGDQPQHF.

V gene TRBV6-5 combines with J gene TRBJ2-4; D might be TRBD1 or TRBD2, each matching 6 bases. CDR1 is MNHEY and CDR2 is SVGAGI in the germline V gene. V was pared by 5 bases and J by 10 bases, with 15 bases between. The CDR3 runs to 13 residues. The CDR3 loop reads CASSPGDLWIQYF. The CDR3 DNA reads TGTGCCAGCAGTCCAGGGGACTTGTGGATTCAGTACTTC.

The rearrangement uses TRBV5-1 and TRBJ2-5; TRBD2 matches 7 bases. The junction had 10 bases not matched to a gene; V was cut back by 4 bases and J by 4 bases. The germline CDR1 and CDR2 sequences are SGHRS and YFSETQ. The CDR3 loop spans 15 amino acids. In DNA, the CDR3 is TGCGCCAGCAGCCCATTATCAGCGGGGATAGAGACCCAGTACTTC. Translated, it gives CASSPLSAGIETQYF.

The count of this clone is one. The V call is TRBV7-8, the J call TRBJ2-5; D possibly uses TRBD1 or TRBD2 (5 bases each). There are 14 residues in the CDR3. The ends were cut back, 5 bases at V and 2 bases at J, with 12 bases in the middle. Per germline, CDR1 SGHVS and CDR2 FQNEAQ. In nucleotides, the CDR3 is TGTGCCAGCAGCCTGGGGACCACACAAGAGACCCAGTACTTC. Translation: CASSLGTTQETQYF.

The chain has TRBV5-1 and TRBJ1-1; D is perhaps TRBD1 (6 bases). The germline V and J ends were trimmed by 4 bases and 1 base, with 14 bases remaining between them. The CDR3 sequence is 15 residues long. Germline-derived CDR1 and CDR2 are SGHRS and YFSETQ. The chain's CDR3 is CASSPSGQRNTEAFF. In DNA, the CDR3 is TGCGCCAGCAGCCCATCAGGACAGCGGAACACTGAAGCTTTCTTT.

This sequence joins TRBV5-4 and TRBJ2-5; D uncertain. The CDR3 length is 14 residues. The V end lost 0 bases, the J end lost 1 base, and 7 bases lay between the germline ends. Germline V lookup: CDR1 SGHNT, CDR2 YYREEE (reference sequence). The CDR3 DNA follows: TGTGCCAGCAGCTTGGCGGGCAGCCAAGAGACCCAGTACTTC. This translates into CASSLAGSQETQYF.

The V call is TRBV3-1 (or the pseudogene TRBV3-2), the J call TRBJ2-7; 8 bases map to TRBD2. The CDR3 runs 12 residues. V lost 3 bases to trimming and J lost 6 bases; unmatched junction nucleotides: 1. Germline loops: CDR1 LGHDT, CDR2 YNNKEL (reference sequence). CDR3 sequence: CASSHSGAEQYV. The CDR3 coding sequence is TGTGCCAGCAGCCATAGCGGGGCCGAGCAGTACGTC.